Listed below are T cell receptor beta chains from one sample, sequenced in a study of shared clonotypes between healthy human individuals. TCRdb's table, derived via immunoSEQ multiplex PCR, lists solely in-frame clones and lacks some. The sample lists some 470,000 clones, 76% occurring once. The sequenced material came from PBMCs. Every receptor here comes from a woman between 40 and 55 years old in good health. Some clones in this sample may be carry-over from other donors' samples. CDR3s include the opening cysteine and the closing phenylalanine or tryptophan. The order of the fields is CDR3 length, D gene, V gene, J gene, clone size, CDR3 DNA, CDR3 protein. The D gene is left open where the match is weak. Rows give clone size only sometimes, using once, few, many, or a class for an expanded clone.

13	-	TRBV10-1	TRBJ1-2	-	TGCGCCAGCAGTGAGCTGCAGGGCCATGGCTACACCTTC	CASSELQGHGYTF
14	TRBD1	TRBV18	TRBJ1-2	-	TGTGCCAGCTCACCGACAGGGGGCGCGGATGGCTACACCTTC	CASSPTGGADGYTF
14	TRBD1	TRBV29-1	TRBJ2-1	-	TGCAGCGCCGTCCCGGGACAGGGGGCGGGTGAGCAGTTCTTC	CSAVPGQGAGEQFF
18	TRBD1	TRBV7-9	TRBJ2-7	-	TGTGCCAGCAGCTTATTAAGGGGACAGGGGAAGAGCTCCTACGAGCAGTACTTC	CASSLLRGQGKSSYEQYF
15	-	TRBV28	TRBJ2-7	-	TGTGCCAGCAGTTGGGTCCCGCGGGGAGGTTACGAGCAGTACTTC	CASSWVPRGGYEQYF
14	TRBD1	TRBV6-5	TRBJ1-4	-	TGTGCCAGCAGACCCGGGACAGGCGACAGGAAACTGTTTTTT	CASRPGTGDRKLFF
14	-	TRBV6-1	TRBJ1-1	-	TGTGCCAGCAGCGCCGCGAGGGGCCGCCCTGAAGCTTTCTTT	CASSAARGRPEAFF
16	-	TRBV27	TRBJ2-6	-	TGTGCCACCCAAGGACGAGCATACTCTGGGGCCAACGTCCTGACTTTC	CATQGRAYSGANVLTF
13	-	TRBV4-3	TRBJ2-3	few	TGCGCCAGCAGCCAAGATGTAGCAGATACGCAGTATTTT	CASSQDVADTQYF
15	-	TRBV7-8	TRBJ2-1	-	TGTGCCAGCACCAATACTCGTATCGGTGCCAATGAGCAGTTCTTC	CASTNTRIGANEQFF